This entry concerns a single T cell receptor (beta chain). Its antigen remains unknown. The junction differs from germline at one of its ends, possibly a read error. CDR3 length: 14 residues. The germline V gene has CDR1 SSHAT and CDR2 FNYEAQ (reference sequence). This record comes from a study of type 1 regulatory T cells. Study context: T-allo10 is an in vitro-generated, Tr1-enriched CD4 T cell product specific for alloantigen. General study points: Compared with non-Tr1 cells, Tr1 cells showed a narrower TCR repertoire.

TCRdb re-analysed the reads in MiXCR, keeping a single row per CDR3 protein. The sample has about 69,000 distinct CDR3 sequences, less than 25% seen once. The sequence derives from a human donor in good health. The sample consisted of cultured type 1 regulatory T (Tr1) cells, either the whole culture or a sorted fraction (not recorded which). This chain links TRBV7-7 with TRBJ2-1; TRBD2 agrees at 7 bases. This chain's CDR3 is CASSAKLAVNEQFF. The CDR3 nucleotides read TGTGCTAGCAGCGCAAAGCTAGCGGTCAATGAGCAGTTCTTC.